This record covers a single T cell receptor (beta chain). This specimen comes from a study of blood T cell repertoires in COVID-19. At the level of the study: Acute and convalescent COVID-19 samples came from the United States, Italy and Spain. From T cells, B-cell-depleted T cells, or PBMCs came the material, which was cDNA or gDNA.

In the authors' workflow: Estimated nucleated cell counts came from reference gene primer amplification. Generated by immunoSEQ multiplex PCR, the TCRdb table keeps only in-frame clones and is missing some. V, J and clone size derive from that table, while D and trimming were established from the DNA sequence. In the table there are 200,000 to 250,000 clones, around 88% of which are singletons. V gave up 5 bases and J gave up 13 bases; unmatched junction bases: 8. The germline V gene has CDR1 SGHKS and CDR2 YYEKEE (reference sequence). This CDR3 is built from 13 residues. The chain uses TRBV5-5 and TRBJ2-1; 11 nucleotides align to TRBD2. This TCR was sampled from a woman in her 30s who had recovered from COVID-19. Input material: peripheral blood. This CDR3 is CASRISGGAEQFF. For the CDR3, the DNA is TGTGCCAGCAGGATTAGCGGGGGGGCCGAACAGTTCTTC.